The entry below gives a single TCR beta chain sequence along with its context. The target antigen is unknown. Pooled together were second doses at about 4 or about 12 weeks. The data were taken from a study of T cell responses to AZD1222 COVID-19 vaccine. TCRdb keeps only in-frame clones here, not all; method: immunoSEQ multiplex PCR. The sample contains approximately 150,000 clones, around 90% of which appear only once. This CDR3 region has 15 residues. The V gene end was trimmed by 3 bases and the J gene end by 1 base; junction bases not matched to a gene: 1. In germline, CDR1 is SEHNR, CDR2 FQNEAQ (reference sequence). General study points: Clonal diversity was possibly underestimated, and white British individuals and females predominated among donors.

This sequence joins TRBV7-9 and TRBJ2-3, with 10 bases lining up with TRBD1. The origin of this receptor is an adult who received the AZD1222 COVID-19 vaccine. Here the sequenced sample was peripheral blood, taken 28 days after the second AZD1222 dose. The CDR3 DNA follows: TGTGCCAGCAGCTTGACAGGGGGCGGCACAGATACGCAGTATTTT. It is translated as CASSLTGGGTDTQYF.